A single T cell receptor (beta chain) is shown here with its context. This specimen belongs to a study of cytomegalovirus exposure and HLA in healthy donors. Background on the study: The use of the same platform for the 95 to 150 validation repertoires and the 600 to 700 first-cohort repertoires was reported by a later analysis.

The protocol was immunoSEQ multiplex PCR, while the TCRdb copy is restricted to in-frame clones and leaves out a portion. The sample yields 130,000 or so clones, roughly 90% seen once. CDR3 length: 15 amino acids. V shed 4 bases and J 1 base; nucleotides not matched to a gene: 7. The germline CDR1 and CDR2 sequences are SGHRS and YFSETQ. Sequencing used PBMCs. This clonotype was obtained from a man aged 25-45 years in good health and CMV-seronegative. The chain carries TRBV5-1 and TRBJ2-7, with 8 bases identical to TRBD2. The CDR3 DNA sequence: TGCGCCAGCAGCCAGGGACTAGGATGGTCCTACGAGCAGTACTTC. It encodes CASSQGLGWSYEQYF.